Below, one TCR beta chain is given with its context. There are a few counts of this clone. Its antigen is not yet known. One base away there is no much larger clone; base qualities are not given. These data come from a study of cytomegalovirus exposure and HLA in healthy donors (dated by TCRdb to 2016 to 2017). With respect to the entire study: In an earlier analysis of under 600 of the donors, 250 to 350 Gb of sequence data and approximately 100 million unique TCR beta sequences from 150 million to 200 million T cells were reported. Roughly 300 gigabases of sequencing data and around 88 million unique TCR sequences made up an early release that covered 640 HLA-typed donors. Of the roughly 400 genotyped donors, approximately 80% were placed in the genetic ancestry cluster associated with self-reported Caucasian donors. The study aimed to test whether cataloging public T cell receptors could reveal signatures of past pathogen exposure. The T cell repertoires of several hundred subjects were profiled by immunosequencing and related to cytomegalovirus serostatus. Besides the first cohort of 666 subjects, a separate validation cohort made up of around 120 different subjects was used. To predict cytomegalovirus infection status, the study brought together high-throughput TCR immunosequencing, statistical association of individual TCRs with disease status, and machine learning. In a later analysis, previously published TCR beta repertoires from hundreds of donors were re-analyzed and high-resolution HLA genotyping was added so that TCR occurrence patterns could be studied. Rather than using new phenotypic data, the later analysis identified candidate immune exposures from TCR beta sequences and from how often those sequences occurred across donors. An earlier analysis of 587 of the donors applied high-throughput TCR beta sequencing to assess whether each TCR beta V gene segment acted as functional or pseudogenic. Donor age, sex, ethnicity and CMV serostatus were compiled alongside the repertoire data. A later genetic analysis took genome-wide SNP genotypes for about 65% of the 666 donors and used that subset as a discovery cohort. All discovery cohort repertoires had been generated on a single sequencing platform. Both class I and class II loci were covered by HLA typing, at four-digit resolution. Typing coverage differed by locus: A, B, C, DRB1 and DQB1 were typed in roughly 620-630 donors, DQA1 in about 550, DPA1 in 600 to 610, and DPB1 in just under 490. Roughly five DR-DQ haplotypes were treated as single units for association and clustering because of strong linkage in the cohort. Among 350 to 400 genotyped donors of the cohort, an average of about 240,000 unique TCR beta nucleotide sequences were sequenced per donor, roughly 20% of them non-productive. Here is what the overall study found, with its caveats: In vitro tests confirmed that a few of the cytomegalovirus-associated TCR beta chains recognize cytomegalovirus antigens. Linkage disequilibrium might explain the correlated functional status among segregating V segments, but an unknown experimental factor could not be ruled out. The authors suggested that the approach could potentially be generalized to other disease states and immunological phenotypes. In a later analysis, some 18,000 TCR beta sequences were associated with specific HLA alleles at a false discovery rate of 0.05. In a later analysis, most CMV-associated TCR beta chains were found to appear HLA-restricted, with HLA associations seemingly driven largely by CMV exposure. The classifier was reported to diagnose cytomegalovirus status with high specificity and sensitivity in both the original and validation cohorts. In a later analysis, the rate of TCR association differed among HLA loci, with DRB1 alleles having the most associated TCRs and HLA-C alleles having the fewest. The presence/absence analyses assumed that sequencing depth was roughly uniform across donors, and that assumption may not be true. Over 15 rarely observed V segments, including chromosome 9 orphons, were excluded from the earlier analysis of several hundred of the donors because counts were too low. When HLA alleles, especially DR and DQ, strongly co-occurred, attributing TCR associations to individual alleles was difficult. While some public TCRs were present in many individuals, most TCR sequences turned up only very rarely across donors. In an earlier analysis of around 600 of the donors, most TCR beta V segments were observed in productive rearrangements about 87% or about 30% of the time, broadly matching IMGT annotations. A total of 150 or so TCR beta chains were listed by the study as associated with cytomegalovirus. A later genetic analysis associated a missense DCLRE1C variant with V-gene and J-gene trimming of TCR beta chains, and an independent cohort replicated the association. Because HLA typing was missing for some donors at each locus, association tests included only the typed subset. A further reported finding was that TCR beta sequences accurately predicted the HLA-A and HLA-B alleles for most subjects in the first cohort. Compared with the approximately 720-donor mean, donors in an Asian-associated ancestry cluster had fewer N-insertions in productive TCRs, according to a later genetic analysis. Because the 87-base-pair reads could not distinguish some IMGT-functional V segments, including TRBV6-2 and TRBV6-3, those segments were excluded. CMV serostatus was the only immune exposure information available for the cohort. The sequencing pipeline was judged likely to have produced a cluster of highly shared sequence variants as a technical artifact. Several of the top co-occurrence clusters appeared to be linked to parvovirus B19, influenza, CMV and Epstein-Barr virus, according to a later analysis. In a later analysis, HLA-associated TCR beta chains were found to be more clonally expanded and to have lower generation probabilities than equally common non-associated chains. The cohort was sequenced for TCR beta chains only, and without alpha or paired-chain data the features that could be detected were limited.

Its CDR3 holds 15 amino acids, cysteine through phenylalanine. Only CDR3 DNA remains: 45 bases, in frame from the first base. Here V drops 7 bases and J drops 4 bases, and the junction holds 10 bases not matched to any gene. In the germline V gene (reference sequence), CDR1 corresponds to LNHDA and CDR2 to SQIVND. In total, more than 500 healthy bone marrow donors made up the cohort. At the time of sampling, all cohort members were nominally healthy, though unrecorded immune exposures were likely present. The donor was CMV seronegative and was included in the group of several hundred seronegative cohort members. A peripheral blood sample was collected from each donor, and TCR beta sequencing was performed on peripheral blood mononuclear cells. The Qiagen DNeasy Blood Extraction Kit was used to extract genomic DNA from the blood cell samples. Receptors were amplified or captured by the immunoSEQ multiplex PCR assay. The multiplex PCR relied on a mix of 60 forward primers for TCR Vbeta segments and 13 reverse primers for TCR Jbeta segments. Amplification of the CDR3 region of rearranged TCR beta genes was performed with a multiplex PCR assay on genomic DNA. On the Illumina HiSeq System, the amplified TCR beta libraries were sequenced as 87-base-pair reads. The authors' analysis ran thus. In a later analysis, some 80 million unique TCR beta chains were counted across the 500 to 700 repertoires, and around 10 million of these chains were shared by at least two donors. Raw reads were error-corrected and collapsed into unique sequences with a nearest-neighbor algorithm that merged closely related sequences to remove PCR and sequencing errors. CDR3 sequences were aligned to IMGT reference sequences to assign V, D and J gene segments. For a sequence to be retained, a match of at least six nucleotides to both a V gene segment and a J gene segment was required. Rearrangements were classified as productive when the CDR3 lacked stop codons and remained in frame with V and J, and all other rearrangements were classified as non-productive. CDR3 was defined according to IMGT convention as the region running from the second conserved V-encoded cysteine to the conserved J-encoded phenylalanine. Sequences without an unambiguous match to a single V gene segment were excluded from the earlier analysis of about 600 of the donors. An earlier analysis of several hundred of the donors called V segments functional above 56.7% productive rearrangements and segregating when the between-donor standard deviation exceeded 5%. A statistical classification framework was built for diagnosing cytomegalovirus status from the catalog of TCR beta chain sequences. In a later analysis, TCR nucleotide sequences were compared against IMGT/GENE-DB human TR gene sequences so that V and J genes could be assigned. A later analysis assigned CDR3 sequences and most-parsimonious VDJ recombination scenarios with the TCRdist pipeline. A later analysis defined each TCR beta chain by its CDR3 amino acid sequence plus V-gene family, and excluded reads lacking a unique V-gene family. As a way to deal with suspected cross-contamination and a sequencing artifact, a later analysis dropped under 600 nucleotide sequences that were highly shared and had low generation probability. In a later analysis, a clonal expansion index was calculated for each public chain from normalized within-repertoire ranks of inferred template counts. In a later analysis, generation probabilities were computed with a VDJ recombination model fitted to out-of-frame rearrangements, and the resulting probabilities were checked against IGoR. A later analysis scored TCR-TCR, TCR-HLA and TCR-CMV co-occurrence with hypergeometric tests, applying a repertoire-size bias correction to TCR pairs. To estimate false discovery rates, a later analysis permuted the HLA or CMV assignments 20 times. In a later analysis, co-occurring TCRs were grouped with DBSCAN, and TCRdist sequence similarity was added when clustering was performed within HLA-allele-positive subsets. Repertoires with fewer than 30,000 or more than 120,000 public chains were left out of co-occurrence clustering, as were a few repertoires with anomalous nucleotide sharing. In its TCRdb copy, this immuneACCESS table keeps in-frame sequences only and misses some clones. Where compared with another copy, unresolved V genes explain less than half of these, and the others have no known cause. Clonal size and the V and J genes are those of that table, whereas D and trimming came from the DNA. Recorded for this sample are about 140,000 clones; 60% to 85% of them occurred a single time. The top ten constitute over 1.5% of the sample.

The TCR originated in a man aged 35 to 55 in good health and CMV-seronegative. Material: PBMCs. The V gene is TRBV19 and the J gene is TRBJ2-1, with 7 central nucleotides matching TRBD2. The nucleotide sequence is TGTGCCAGTACCCGAGGGGCGGGGGAGTACAATGAGCAGTTCTTC. Its coded protein is CASTRGAGEYNEQFF.